The sequence of this TCR beta chain was determined in a study of CD8 T cells in ankylosing spondylitis. General study results and limits: A motif in TCR beta, a set of roughly 8 highly homologous variants, appeared characteristic of ankylosing spondylitis blood.

Looked up from germline, CDR1 is SGHNT and CDR2 is YYREEE (reference sequence). The length of the CDR3 is 12 residues. V was clipped by 2 bases and J by 8 bases, with 10 bases between them. MiXCR, run by TCRdb on the 5' RACE reads, gives a single entry per CDR3 protein. This table has more than 650,000 distinct CDR3 sequences, about 12% appearing once. Of note for this clonotype: Its antigen remains unidentified.

The clonotype originates from a male donor with ankylosing spondylitis. V is TRBV5-4 and J is TRBJ1-2; a weak D match, TRBD1 (5 bases). The sequenced sample consisted of blood, either unsorted or a sorted T cell fraction (not recorded which). In DNA form, the CDR3 reads TGTGCCAGCAGCTTACCCAGGGAAGGCTACACCTTC. Amino acid sequence: CASSLPREGYTF.